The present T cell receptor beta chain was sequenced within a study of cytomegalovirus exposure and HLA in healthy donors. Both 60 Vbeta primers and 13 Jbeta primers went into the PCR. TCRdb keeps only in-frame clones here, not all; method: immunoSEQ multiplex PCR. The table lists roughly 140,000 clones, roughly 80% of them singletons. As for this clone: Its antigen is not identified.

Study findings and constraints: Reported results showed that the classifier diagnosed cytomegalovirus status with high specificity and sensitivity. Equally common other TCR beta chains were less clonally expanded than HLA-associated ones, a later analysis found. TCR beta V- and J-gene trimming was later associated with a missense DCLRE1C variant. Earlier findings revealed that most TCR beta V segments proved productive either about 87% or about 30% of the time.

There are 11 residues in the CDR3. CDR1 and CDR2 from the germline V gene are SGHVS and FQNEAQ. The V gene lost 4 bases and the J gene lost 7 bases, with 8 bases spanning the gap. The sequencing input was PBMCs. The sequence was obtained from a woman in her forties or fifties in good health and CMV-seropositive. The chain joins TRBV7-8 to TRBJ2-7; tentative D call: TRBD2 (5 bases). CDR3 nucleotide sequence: TGTGCCAGCAGCTGGGAGACAGAGCAGTACTTC. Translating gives CASSWETEQYF.